The 30 T cell receptor beta chains listed next were all sequenced from one sample in a study of blood T cell repertoires in COVID-19. Data came from immunoSEQ multiplex PCR; TCRdb stores just in-frame clones and leaves some out. The sample lists about 330,000 clones, nearly 90% seen once, with around 6% in the top ten. What was sequenced was PBMCs or T cells enriched from blood (not recorded which). These receptors all come from a woman aged 25 to 39 who had recovered from COVID-19.

The chain carries TRBV5-1 and TRBJ2-7; D gene ambiguous. Trimming removed 4 bases from V and 1 base from J, with 18 bases in between. CDR1 SGHRS and CDR2 YFSETQ come from the germline V gene. This CDR3 is 16 amino acids long. In DNA, the CDR3 is TGCGCCAGCAGCCCGAGAATGGCGGCATCTTCCTACGAGCAGTACTTC. Its translation: CASSPRMAASSYEQYF.

The V gene is TRBV3-1 (or the pseudogene TRBV3-2), the J gene TRBJ1-1; perhaps TRBD1 as D (5 bases). The CDR3 runs 13 residues. Trimming stripped 4 bases from V and 7 bases from J, with 13 bases between. Looked up from germline, CDR1 is LGHDT and CDR2 is YNNKEL (reference sequence). The CDR3 sequence: CASSPYGANEAFF. Written as DNA, the CDR3 is TGTGCCAGCAGCCCCTATGGGGCAAATGAAGCTTTCTTT.

The rearrangement links TRBV6-5 to TRBJ2-2; D is possibly TRBD1 (5 bases). CDR3 length: 15 amino acids. CDR1 is MNHEY, CDR2 SVGAGI, per germline. Between the trimmed V and J ends, which lost 5 bases and 3 bases, there was a span of 13 bases. CDR3: CASSPKTRDTGELFF. DNA for the CDR3: TGTGCCAGCAGTCCCAAAACCAGGGACACCGGGGAGCTGTTTTTT.

The chain couples TRBV5-1 to TRBJ2-3, with D tentatively TRBD1 (5 bases). The CDR3 is made up of 14 amino acids. Germline V gene lookup returns CDR1 SGHRS and CDR2 YFSETQ. Trimming removed 4 bases at V and 5 bases at J, with 14 bases between. CDR3 DNA: TGCGCCAGCAGCAAAGATGTAGGGGTAGATACGCAGTATTTT. Encoded protein: CASSKDVGVDTQYF.

This rearrangement joins TRBV7-9 to TRBJ1-2; D not resolved. V was clipped by 4 bases and J by 6 bases, with 12 bases between them. The germline gives CDR1 SEHNR, CDR2 FQNEAQ (reference sequence). The CDR3 has 13 residues. The CDR3 here is CASSSAQNHGYTF. The CDR3, as DNA: TGTGCCAGCAGCTCCGCACAAAACCATGGCTACACCTTC. Supplemented by reference TRBV7-9 and TRBJ1-2, the full variable domain reads DTGVSQNPRHKITKRGQNVTFRCDPISEHNRLYWYRQTLGQGPEFLTYFQNEAQLEKSRLLSDRFSAERPKGSFSTLEIQRTEQGDSAMYLCASSSAQNHGYTFGSGTRLTVV.

The genes are TRBV7-2 and TRBJ2-3; 11 nucleotides match TRBD2. Germline CDR1 and CDR2: SGHTA and FQGNSA. This CDR3 contains 17 residues. With V trimmed by 3 bases and J by 2 bases, 7 bases remained unmatched. CDR3 protein: CASSLPGTSGPTDTQYF. CDR3 bases: TGTGCCAGCAGCTTGCCCGGGACTAGCGGACCCACAGATACGCAGTATTTT.

The rearrangement links TRBV19 to TRBJ1-5; D not certain. Trimming took off 4 bases at V and 4 bases at J, with 14 bases between the two ends. The CDR3 covers 15 residues. Germline V CDR1 and CDR2: LNHDA, SQIVND (reference sequence). The CDR3 protein is CASSTTGGRNQPQHF. CDR3 bases: TGTGCCAGTAGTACGACGGGTGGTCGAAATCAGCCCCAGCATTTT.

The chain is built from TRBV27 and TRBJ2-7, with a possible D match to TRBD1 (6 bases). The length of the CDR3 is 14 residues. Germline V gene lookup returns CDR1 MNHEY and CDR2 SMNVEV (reference sequence). Trimming removed 5 bases from V and 1 base from J, with 12 bases in between. CDR3 DNA sequence: TGTGCCAGCAGTCTCAGGGGTGTATCCTACGAGCAGTACTTC. Amino acid sequence: CASSLRGVSYEQYF.

CDR3 nucleotides: TGTGCCAGCAGCCGTCGCGGGACTAGCGCCACAGATACGCAGTATTTT. This gives the protein CASSRRGTSATDTQYF. The chain uses TRBV7-3 and TRBJ2-3, with 10 bases identical to TRBD2. This CDR3 comprises 16 residues. CDR1 and CDR2 from the germline V gene are SGHTA and FQGTGA. The ends lost 5 bases at V and 2 bases at J; junction bases unmatched: 7.

V usage is TRBV5-8 and J usage is TRBJ2-4; tentatively, D is TRBD1 (6 bases). CDR3 length: 16 residues. Trimming left V 4 bases short and J 0 bases short, with 14 bases between. Germline V lookup: CDR1 SGHTS, CDR2 YDEGEE. The CDR3 is CASSAGQLLAKNIQYF. CDR3 coding DNA: TGTGCCAGCAGCGCCGGACAGTTACTAGCCAAAAACATTCAGTACTTC.

The chain employs TRBV5-6 and TRBJ2-5, with a tentative D call TRBD2 (5 bases). CDR3 length: 14 residues. Looked up from germline, CDR1 is SGHDT and CDR2 is YYEEEE. V was clipped by 4 bases and J by 9 bases, with 19 bases between them. The CDR3 bases are TGTGCCAGCAGCAAGGGCCGGGATACCCGGGCCCAGTACTTC. Translation: CASSKGRDTRAQYF.

The rearrangement joins TRBV19 to TRBJ1-5; D is perhaps TRBD1 (5 bases). The CDR3 spans 16 residues. V was clipped by 5 bases and J by 2 bases, with 16 bases between them. Germline loops: CDR1 LNHDA, CDR2 SQIVND (reference sequence). CDR3 loop: CASSPSPLRGNQPQHF. The CDR3, as DNA: TGTGCCAGTAGTCCCAGTCCGCTCAGGGGCAATCAGCCCCAGCATTTT.

The rearrangement uses TRBV7-9 and TRBJ1-2; 8 bases match TRBD1. V was clipped by 5 bases and J by 4 bases; unmatched bases: 9. Germline CDR1 reads SEHNR; CDR2 reads FQNEAQ (reference sequence). The CDR3 has 15 residues. The CDR3 coding sequence is TGTGCCAGCAGCCCAGGGACAGGAGATAGCTATGGCTACACCTTC. Translation: CASSPGTGDSYGYTF.

This rearrangement joins TRBV19 to TRBJ1-1; perhaps TRBD1 as D (5 bases). V lost 8 bases and J 4 bases, leaving 23 bases between the germline ends. Germline loops: CDR1 LNHDA, CDR2 SQIVND (reference sequence). This CDR3 is 16 amino acids long. CDR3 loop: CASRNHPAGRATEAFF. In DNA, the CDR3 is TGTGCCAGTCGAAACCACCCCGCTGGCAGGGCCACTGAAGCTTTCTTT.

The CDR3 here is CASIRQRGPYEQYF. The CDR3 nucleotides are TGTGCCTCCATCCGGCAGCGGGGGCCCTACGAGCAGTACTTC. This sequence joins TRBV30 and TRBJ2-7, with 8 nucleotides matching TRBD2. CDR1 GTSNPN and CDR2 SVGIG come from the germline V gene (reference sequence). V shed 7 bases and J 2 bases; nucleotides not matched to a gene: 10. The CDR3 is 14 amino acids.

The chain recombines TRBV29-1 with TRBJ1-2, with TRBD1 identical over 8 bases. Germline CDR1 SQVTM, CDR2 ANQGSEA. This CDR3 comprises 11 residues. V shed 7 bases, J shed 6 bases, and the junction held 4 bases outside the gene matches. The CDR3 coding sequence is TGCAGCGCCCAGGGGGCCGATGGCTACACCTTC. Translation gives CSAQGADGYTF.

This sequence joins TRBV10-1 and TRBJ1-1, with TRBD1 as a possible D gene (5 bases). In germline, CDR1 is WNHNN, CDR2 SYGVQD (reference sequence). The V gene lost 6 bases and the J gene lost 1 base, with 9 bases spanning the gap. This CDR3 spans 13 amino acids. The CDR3 reads CASREGPNTEAFF. CDR3 nucleotide sequence: TGCGCCAGCAGAGAGGGGCCGAACACTGAAGCTTTCTTT.

The V and J genes are TRBV19 and TRBJ1-1; D not certain. V was cut by 6 bases and J by 7 bases, with 18 bases left in between. The CDR3 sequence is 14 residues long. Germline loops: CDR1 LNHDA, CDR2 SQIVND (reference sequence). The CDR3 DNA follows: TGTGCCAGTAGCCCCCGCACTCCAGGAGGTGAAGCTTTCTTT. This sequence encodes CASSPRTPGGEAFF.

The gene calls are TRBV5-1 and TRBJ1-1; D gene ambiguous. The CDR3 has 15 residues. Germline V lookup: CDR1 SGHRS, CDR2 YFSETQ. V lost 0 bases and J 4 bases, leaving 13 bases between the germline ends. The CDR3 protein is CASSLAVSKPTEAFF. In DNA form, the CDR3 reads TGCGCCAGCAGCTTGGCCGTCTCGAAGCCCACTGAAGCTTTCTTT.

This clone was counted only a few times. The V call is TRBV12-2, the J call TRBJ1-4; the table assigns TRBD1, which was not confirmed against the DNA. TRBV12-2 is shown as a pseudogene. CDR3 size: 16 residues. CDR3: CASRRVKQDNNEKLFF. Written as DNA, the CDR3 is TGTGCAAGTCGCCGAGTCAAACAGGATAATAATGAAAAACTGTTTTTT.

The V gene is TRBV7-9, the J gene TRBJ1-2; 8 positions match TRBD1. V lost 2 bases and J lost 4; bases outside the gene matches: 6. The CDR3 is made up of 15 amino acids. Germline V gene lookup returns CDR1 SEHNR and CDR2 FQNEAQ (reference sequence). CDR3 DNA: TGTGCCAGCAGCTTATTCCTTGGACAGGGCTATGGCTACACCTTC. The encoded protein is CASSLFLGQGYGYTF. Variable domain in full (rest from reference TRBV7-9 and TRBJ1-2): DTGVSQNPRHKITKRGQNVTFRCDPISEHNRLYWYRQTLGQGPEFLTYFQNEAQLEKSRLLSDRFSAERPKGSFSTLEIQRTEQGDSAMYLCASSLFLGQGYGYTFGSGTRLTVV.

The chain has TRBV27 and TRBJ1-1, with a weak D call TRBD1 (6 bases). Germline CDR1 reads MNHEY; CDR2 reads SMNVEV (reference sequence). This CDR3 contains 14 residues. The ends were cut back, 6 bases at V and 3 bases at J, with 14 bases in the middle. This chain's CDR3 is CASSPTGTYTEAFF. As DNA, the CDR3 is TGTGCCAGCAGCCCGACAGGAACGTACACTGAAGCTTTCTTT.

This rearrangement joins TRBV7-8 to TRBJ2-7, with 8 bases that match TRBD2. Germline CDR1 is SGHVS and CDR2 is FQNEAQ. The CDR3 loop spans 16 amino acids. J was trimmed by 1 base and V by 2 bases; bases with no gene match: 7. This CDR3 reads CASSLRRRGGSYEQYF. The CDR3 bases are TGTGCCAGCAGCTTAAGGCGTCGGGGGGGATCCTACGAGCAGTACTTC. The whole variable domain, filled in from reference TRBV7-8 and TRBJ2-7, reads GAGVSQSPRYKVAKRGQDVALRCDPISGHVSLFWYQQALGQGPEFLTYFQNEAQLDKSGLPSDRFFAERPEGSVSTLKIQRTQQEDSAVYLCASSLRRRGGSYEQYFGPGTRLTVT.

This chain uses TRBV27 with TRBJ2-3, with a weak D call TRBD1 (5 bases). The CDR3 consists of 14 residues. Germline-derived CDR1 and CDR2 are MNHEY and SMNVEV (reference sequence). Trimming took off 6 bases at V and 4 bases at J, with 14 bases between the two ends. CDR3 DNA sequence: TGTGCCAGCAGGGGGCGCTCAACCGCAGATACGCAGTATTTT. Translated: CASRGRSTADTQYF.

The CDR3 nucleotides read TGTGCCAGCAGCGCCCCGGGACTAGCGCCAGACAATGAGCAGTTCTTC. It is translated as CASSAPGLAPDNEQFF. The rearrangement joins TRBV5-6 to TRBJ2-1; 10 bases line up with TRBD2. Losses at the gene ends were 4 bases for V and 5 bases for J; bases not matched to a gene: 9. There are 16 residues in the CDR3. Germline CDR1 and CDR2: SGHDT and YYEEEE.

The gene calls are TRBV7-8 and TRBJ1-2; no firm D call. The CDR3 spans 14 residues. Germline V lookup: CDR1 SGHVS, CDR2 FQNEAQ. With 0 bases removed from V and 4 bases from J, the gap between germline ends came to 9 bases. CDR3 in DNA: TGTGCCAGCAGCTTAGCCCTAGGTGCCTATGGCTACACCTTC. As protein: CASSLALGAYGYTF.

This clone appeared a few times. The chain has TRBV2 and TRBJ2-3; 10 bases are shared with TRBD2. Unmatched junction bases numbered 2, after V lost 7 bases and J lost 1 base. CDR1 is SNHLY and CDR2 is FYNNEI in the germline V gene. CDR3 length equals 14 residues. This CDR3 is CASTLAGGTDTQYF. The CDR3 nucleotides read TGTGCCAGCACCCTAGCGGGGGGCACAGATACGCAGTATTTT.

The rearrangement links TRBV19 to TRBJ2-1; a weak D match, TRBD1 (6 bases). CDR1 and CDR2 (germline): LNHDA, SQIVND (reference sequence). Between the trimmed V and J ends, which lost 8 bases and 4 bases, there was a span of 6 bases. This CDR3 comprises 11 residues. CDR3 nucleotide sequence: TGTGCCAGTGGACAGTACAATGAGCAGTTCTTC. Translation: CASGQYNEQFF.

The rearrangement links TRBV6-5 to TRBJ2-7; D possibly corresponds to TRBD1 (6 bases). Trimming removed 3 bases from V and 3 bases from J, with 9 bases in between. Germline V gives CDR1 MNHEY, CDR2 SVGAGI. CDR3 length equals 13 residues. CDR3 region: CASSYDRRYEQYF. Here the CDR3 DNA reads TGTGCCAGCAGTTATGACAGGCGCTACGAGCAGTACTTC.

Comment on this clone: This same CDR3 is encoded by further DNA sequences in the sample. J is TRBJ2-5 and V is TRBV5-4; 7 positions match TRBD2. V shed 2 bases, J shed 2 bases, and the junction held 3 bases outside the gene matches. The CDR3 contains 14 residues. From germline, CDR1 is SGHNT and CDR2 YYREEE (reference sequence). The CDR3 DNA reads TGTGCCAGCAGCTTAGCGGGGCGGCAAGAGACCCAGTACTTC. This codes for CASSLAGRQETQYF.